A selection of T cell receptor beta chains follows, all from one sample in a study of chemoradiotherapy in HPV16-positive cancers. The repertoire was sequenced with immunoSEQ multiplex PCR; TCRdb's copy has only in-frame clones and lacks some. The sample includes 9,500 to 15,000 clones, 70% to 90% of them seen just once. Sequences were derived from blood, sampled from a patient who underwent chemoradiotherapy. These receptors originate from a human donor with HPV-associated anogenital cancer. The CDR3 runs from the conserved cysteine through the conserved F or W. D genes are given only for firm matches. The listing skips clone size in some rows; elsewhere it reads once, few, many or a size class.

j_gene,len,d_gene,abundance,v_gene,CDR3aa,CDR3nt
TRBJ2-7,12,NA,NA,TRBV29-1,CSVGGHRREQYF,TGCAGCGTAGGGGGGCATCGACGGGAGCAGTACTTC
TRBJ1-2,14,NA,few,TRBV5-4,CASSVASQNYGYTF,TGTGCCAGCAGCGTGGCATCGCAGAACTATGGCTACACCTTC
TRBJ1-1,11,TRBD1,NA,TRBV7-3,CASSSDRVGFF,TGTGCCAGCAGCTCCGACAGGGTTGGTTTCTTT
TRBJ2-1,13,TRBD1,NA,TRBV15,CATSRDWGQGEFF,TGTGCCACCAGCAGAGATTGGGGACAGGGTGAGTTCTTC
TRBJ2-5,11,NA,NA,TRBV2,CASSVRGAQYF,TGTGCCAGCAGTGTTAGGGGGGCCCAGTACTTC
TRBJ2-3,14,TRBD1,NA,TRBV19,CASSQGASTDTQYF,TGTGCCAGTAGCCAGGGGGCTAGCACAGATACGCAGTATTTT
TRBJ2-1,17,TRBD2,NA,TRBV5-1,CASSLGVPGLASNEQFF,TGCGCCAGCAGCTTGGGGGTTCCGGGACTAGCTTCTAATGAGCAGTTCTTC
TRBJ2-2,14,TRBD1,NA,TRBV30,CAWSVYRGTGELFF,TGTGCCTGGAGTGTATACAGGGGCACCGGGGAGCTGTTTTTT
TRBJ2-2,16,NA,NA,TRBV4-2,CASSQDLHTNTGELFF,TGTGCCAGCAGCCAAGATTTACATACGAACACCGGGGAGCTGTTTTTT
TRBJ1-5,16,NA,NA,TRBV9,CASSAAPAKTNQPQHF,TGTGCCAGCAGCGCGGCACCAGCAAAAACGAATCAGCCCCAGCATTTT
TRBJ1-1,14,NA,NA,TRBV29-1,CSVGMRGMNTEAFF,TGCAGCGTTGGAATGAGAGGAATGAACACTGAAGCTTTCTTT
TRBJ2-7,15,NA,NA,TRBV7-2,CASSFLWGGEYEQYF,TGTGCCAGCAGTTTTCTGTGGGGGGGCGAGTACGAGCAGTACTTC
TRBJ2-4,15,TRBD2,NA,TRBV2,CASRELAGGLGIQYF,TGTGCCAGCAGAGAACTAGCGGGGGGGCTTGGCATTCAGTACTTC
TRBJ1-1,13,NA,NA,TRBV7-9,CASSLPGNTEAFF,TGTGCCAGCAGCTTACCAGGGAACACTGAAGCTTTCTTT
TRBJ2-4,16,NA,NA,TRBV19,CASSIVDGLAKNIQYF,TGTGCCAGTAGTATCGTAGACGGGCTAGCCAAAAACATTCAGTACTTC
TRBJ2-3,14,NA,NA,TRBV27,CASIPSGSTDTQYF,TGTGCCAGCATCCCTTCGGGGAGTACAGATACGCAGTATTTT
TRBJ1-4,13,NA,NA,TRBV5-5,CASSGQPHEKLFF,TGTGCCAGCAGCGGACAGCCGCATGAAAAACTGTTTTTT
TRBJ2-1,15,TRBD2,NA,TRBV7-2,CASIQTGGAYNEQFF,TGTGCCAGCATCCAGACCGGGGGGGCCTACAATGAGCAGTTCTTC
TRBJ2-5,15,TRBD1,NA,TRBV6-6,CASSLLRGPQETQYF,TGTGCCAGCTCCTTGCTAAGGGGGCCTCAGGAGACCCAGTACTTC
TRBJ2-3,15,NA,NA,TRBV7-9,CASSLVGGRTDTQYF,TGTGCCAGCAGCTTAGTGGGGGGCCGCACAGATACGCAGTATTTT
TRBJ1-2,14,NA,NA,TRBV25-1,CASSEYTGKYGYTF,TGTGCCAGCAGTGAATATACAGGGAAATATGGCTACACCTTC
TRBJ1-2,12,NA,NA,TRBV30,CAWRGLAGGYTF,TGTGCCTGGAGAGGACTGGCCGGTGGCTACACCTTC
TRBJ2-1,14,NA,once,TRBV6-5,CASRPAGPYNEQFF,TGTGCCAGTCGTCCAGCAGGCCCTTACAATGAGCAGTTCTTC
TRBJ2-3,16,TRBD2,NA,TRBV30,CAWSASGAGGRDTQYF,TGTGCCTGGAGTGCGTCGGGAGCGGGGGGGCGTGATACGCAGTATTTT
TRBJ1-4,14,NA,NA,TRBV7-8,CASSLEGTSEKLFF,TGTGCCAGCAGCTTAGAGGGAACCTCCGAAAAACTGTTTTTT
TRBJ2-2,15,NA,NA,TRBV2,CASILGTFLTGELFF,TGTGCCAGTATACTCGGCACTTTTCTCACCGGGGAGCTGTTTTTT